Listed below are T cell receptor beta chains from one sample, sequenced in a study of shared clonotypes between healthy human individuals. The table came from immunoSEQ multiplex PCR; TCRdb's copy has only in-frame clones and leaves some out. The sample includes millions of clones, approximately 94% of them seen just once. The sequenced sample was naive CD4+ T cells sorted from blood. The receptors originated from a man aged 18 to 35 in good health. CDR3s include the opening cysteine and the closing phenylalanine or tryptophan. A D gene is named only where the DNA matches it firmly. Clone size is stated in some rows and not others, as once, few, many or a class when expanded.

abundance | j_gene | v_gene | d_gene | CDR3aa | CDR3nt
once | TRBJ1-3 | TRBV11-2 | TRBD1 | CASSATGLAGNTIYF | TGTGCCAGCAGCGCGACAGGGTTAGCTGGAAACACCATATATTTT
- | TRBJ1-1 | TRBV6-5 | - | CASSYSRRTLNTEAFF | TGTGCCAGCAGTTACTCGCGGCGGACCCTGAACACTGAAGCTTTCTTT
- | TRBJ2-1 | TRBV5-1 | TRBD1 | CASSTGQSIRNEQFF | TGCGCCAGCAGCACGGGACAGTCAATTAGGAATGAGCAGTTCTTC
once | TRBJ2-1 | TRBV23-1 | TRBD1 | CASRIGTGTKNEQFF | TGCGCCAGCAGGATTGGGACAGGGACGAAGAATGAGCAGTTCTTC
few | TRBJ1-1 | TRBV18 | TRBD1 | CASSPPDRANTEAFF | TGTGCCAGCTCACCCCCCGACAGGGCGAACACTGAAGCTTTCTTT
- | TRBJ2-3 | TRBV6-7 | TRBD1 | CASSYSGQMNTDTQYF | TGTGCCAGCAGTTACTCGGGACAGATGAACACAGATACGCAGTATTTT
- | TRBJ2-1 | TRBV4-3 | - | CASSPLGLPPGHEQFF | TGCGCCAGCAGCCCGTTGGGACTTCCTCCTGGTCATGAGCAGTTCTTC
- | TRBJ2-7 | TRBV7-2 | - | CASSSDRSYEQYF | TGTGCCAGCAGCTCGGACAGAAGCTACGAGCAGTACTTC
- | TRBJ1-2 | TRBV30 | - | CAWTRTFSYGYTF | TGTGCCTGGACCCGGACATTTTCGTATGGCTACACCTTC
- | TRBJ2-3 | TRBV2 | - | CASSEGLSTDTQYF | TGTGCCAGCAGTGAAGGCCTTAGCACAGATACGCAGTATTTT
once | TRBJ2-1 | TRBV5-1 | - | CASSRDTYNEQFF | TGCGCCAGCAGTAGGGACACCTACAATGAGCAGTTCTTC
few | TRBJ1-1 | TRBV5-6 | - | CASTLGLDTEAFF | TGTGCCAGCACCTTGGGTCTCGACACTGAAGCTTTCTTT
- | TRBJ2-5 | TRBV2 | - | CASSEDQETQYF | TGTGCCAGCAGTGAGGACCAAGAGACCCAGTACTTC
- | TRBJ1-6 | TRBV6-5 | - | CASSYSTPDNSPLHF | TGTGCCAGCAGTTACTCGACCCCAGACAACTCACCCCTCCACTTT
- | TRBJ2-7 | TRBV2 | - | CASSEVHSYEQYF | TGTGCCAGCAGTGAGGTCCACAGCTACGAGCAGTACTTC
- | TRBJ2-7 | TRBV6-6 | TRBD2 | CASSKGTSGLYEQYF | TGTGCCAGCAGTAAGGGGACTAGCGGCCTCTACGAGCAGTACTTC
- | TRBJ1-1 | TRBV28 | - | CASSHRTAAEAFF | TGTGCCAGCAGTCATCGGACAGCCGCTGAAGCTTTCTTT
- | TRBJ1-3 | TRBV6-6 | - | CASRPSGGNTIYF | TGTGCCAGCAGACCCTCGGGGGGAAACACCATATATTTT
once | TRBJ2-1 | TRBV7-2 | - | CASSLEGLDNEQFF | TGTGCCAGCAGCTTAGAGGGGCTGGACAATGAGCAGTTCTTC
- | TRBJ1-4 | TRBV19 | TRBD1 | CASSTWTGANEKLFF | TGTGCCAGTAGTACCTGGACAGGGGCGAATGAAAAACTGTTTTTT
- | TRBJ1-1 | TRBV6-5 | TRBD1 | CASRHLTGDTEAFF | TGTGCCAGCAGACACCTTACAGGGGACACTGAAGCTTTCTTT
- | TRBJ1-5 | TRBV19 | TRBD1 | CASTLGQTYQPQHF | TGTGCCAGTACCCTGGGACAGACTTATCAGCCCCAGCATTTT
- | TRBJ2-1 | TRBV29-1 | TRBD2 | CSVSSGNNEQFF | TGCAGCGTTAGTAGCGGGAACAATGAGCAGTTCTTC
- | TRBJ2-2 | TRBV5-1 | - | CASSPGQLANTGELFF | TGCGCCAGCAGCCCCGGACAGCTCGCGAACACCGGGGAGCTGTTTTTT
- | TRBJ2-7 | TRBV27 | TRBD2 | CASSQGASGGKYEQYF | TGTGCCAGCAGCCAGGGGGCTAGCGGGGGGAAATACGAGCAGTACTTC
- | TRBJ2-7 | TRBV7-2 | - | CASSLGGSQAYEQYF | TGTGCCAGCAGCTTAGGGGGTAGCCAGGCGTACGAGCAGTACTTC
- | TRBJ2-1 | TRBV10-3 | TRBD2 | CAISRGDHEQFF | TGTGCCATCAGTCGGGGGGACCATGAGCAGTTCTTC
- | TRBJ2-7 | TRBV7-2 | TRBD2 | CASSLGGGSANYEQYF | TGTGCCAGCAGCTTAGGGGGCGGGAGCGCCAACTACGAGCAGTACTTC
- | TRBJ2-6 | TRBV11-2 | - | CASSLGTAGANVLTF | TGTGCCAGCAGCTTGGGAACAGCTGGGGCCAACGTCCTGACTTTC
once | TRBJ2-2 | TRBV2 | TRBD2 | CASSVGGGLNTGELFF | TGTGCCAGCAGTGTGGGCGGGGGGCTGAACACCGGGGAGCTGTTTTTT
- | TRBJ1-2 | TRBV30 | - | CAWGVSRGYGYTF | TGTGCCTGGGGCGTCAGTAGAGGGTATGGCTACACCTTC
- | TRBJ1-3 | TRBV5-1 | TRBD1 | CASRPQTGTAGNTIYF | TGCGCCAGCAGACCCCAGACCGGGACAGCCGGAAACACCATATATTTT
once | TRBJ1-2 | TRBV18 | TRBD1 | CASSQDRGDGYTF | TGTGCCAGCTCTCAGGACAGGGGGGATGGCTACACCTTC
- | TRBJ2-1 | TRBV7-2 | - | CASSLDSPRDEQFF | TGTGCCAGCAGCTTAGACAGTCCCAGGGATGAGCAGTTCTTC
- | TRBJ1-4 | TRBV5-1 | - | CASSGDATTNEKLFF | TGCGCCAGCAGCGGGGACGCCACAACTAATGAAAAACTGTTTTTT
once | TRBJ2-5 | TRBV30 | TRBD2 | CAWLGGRGKYQETQYF | TGTGCCTGGCTCGGCGGGAGGGGGAAGTACCAAGAGACCCAGTACTTC
- | TRBJ2-7 | TRBV19 | TRBD1 | CASSTGTGSMSAKYF | TGTGCCAGTAGTACCGGGACAGGGTCAATGTCGGCCAAGTACTTC